This T cell receptor beta chain was found in a study of cytomegalovirus exposure and HLA in healthy donors (dated by TCRdb to about 2017). For the study in its entirety: In an earlier analysis of about 560 of the donors, roughly 300 Gb of sequence data and 100 million or so unique TCR beta sequences from about 180 million T cells were reported. Alongside the repertoire data, information on donor age, sex, ethnicity and CMV serostatus was compiled. A handful of DR-DQ haplotypes were handled as single units for association and clustering because linkage in the cohort was strong. To predict cytomegalovirus infection status, the study brought together high-throughput TCR immunosequencing, statistical association of individual TCRs with disease status, and machine learning. Using immunosequencing, the study profiled T cell repertoires from 640 or so subjects and related those repertoires to cytomegalovirus serostatus. Among around 400 genotyped donors of the cohort, an average of around 250,000 unique TCR beta nucleotide sequences was sequenced per donor, of which about 19% were non-productive. In an earlier analysis of around 540 of the donors, high-throughput TCR beta sequencing was used to judge whether each TCR beta V gene segment behaved as functional or pseudogenic. To study patterns of TCR occurrence, a later analysis re-analyzed previously published TCR beta repertoires from 550 to 800 donors and added high-resolution HLA genotyping. HLA typing covered class I and class II loci at four-digit resolution. The later analysis used no new phenotypic data to find candidate immune exposures, relying instead on TCR beta sequences and their occurrence across donors. In a later genetic analysis, genome-wide SNP genotypes for about three fifths of the roughly 670 donors were used, and that subset was treated as a discovery cohort. The study aimed to test whether cataloging public T cell receptors could reveal signatures of past pathogen exposure. Along with the approximately 700-subject first cohort, a separate validation cohort of 120 different subjects was used. Approximately 310 gigabases of sequencing data and around 85 million unique TCR sequences made up an early release that covered fewer than 650 HLA-typed donors. Among the 398 genotyped donors, approximately 81% belonged to the genetic ancestry cluster associated with self-reported Caucasian donors. All discovery cohort repertoires had been generated using a single sequencing platform. Typing coverage differed by locus: A, B, C, DRB1 and DQB1 were typed in about 620-630 donors, DQA1 in roughly 510, DPA1 in around 580, and DPB1 in 472. The full study reports these points: Linkage disequilibrium might explain the correlated functional status among segregating V segments, but an unknown experimental factor could not be ruled out. The authors suggested that the approach could potentially be extended to other disease states and immunological phenotypes. A later analysis reported that several top co-occurrence clusters appeared linked to parvovirus B19, influenza, CMV and Epstein-Barr virus. In a later analysis, 15,000 to 20,000 TCR beta sequences were associated with specific HLA alleles at a false discovery rate of 0.05. A later analysis found that HLA-associated TCR beta chains were more clonally expanded and had lower generation probabilities than equally common non-associated chains. The only immune exposure information available for the cohort was CMV serostatus. According to a later analysis, most CMV-associated TCR beta chains appeared to be HLA-restricted, and the HLA associations seemed to be driven largely by CMV exposure. Because counts were too low, about 18 rarely observed V segments, including chromosome 9 orphons, were excluded from the earlier analysis of roughly 580 of the donors. A further reported finding was that TCR beta sequences accurately predicted the HLA-A and HLA-B alleles for most subjects in the first cohort. Because HLA typing was missing for some donors at each locus, association tests included only the typed subset. According to a later genetic analysis, donors in an Asian-associated ancestry cluster had fewer N-insertions in productive TCRs than the approximately 670-donor mean. Strong co-occurrence of HLA alleles, especially DR and DQ, made assigning TCR associations to individual alleles difficult. In an earlier analysis of about 550 of the donors, most TCR beta V segments were observed in productive rearrangements about 87% or about 30% of the time, broadly matching IMGT annotations. The sequencing pipeline was judged likely to have produced a cluster of highly shared sequence variants as a technical artifact. Because the 87-base-pair reads could not distinguish some IMGT-functional V segments, including TRBV6-2 and TRBV6-3, those segments were excluded. In a later analysis, TCR association rates were found to vary across HLA loci, with the most associated TCRs seen for DRB1 alleles and the fewest for HLA-C alleles. Roughly uniform sequencing depth across donors was assumed in presence/absence analyses, although this assumption may not hold. In this cohort, only TCR beta chains were sequenced, and detectable features were limited by the absence of alpha or paired-chain data. The classifier was reported to diagnose cytomegalovirus status with high specificity and sensitivity in both the original and validation cohorts. In a later genetic analysis, a missense DCLRE1C variant was associated with V-gene and J-gene trimming of TCR beta chains, and the association was replicated in an independent cohort. Three of the identified cytomegalovirus-associated TCR beta chains were confirmed in vitro to be specific for cytomegalovirus antigens. Most TCR sequences were observed very rarely across donors, whereas some public TCRs were present in many individuals. The study gave a list of about 160 TCR beta chains associated with cytomegalovirus.

The library was made by the immunoSEQ multiplex PCR assay. For the multiplex PCR, a mixture combining 60 forward primers for TCR Vbeta segments and 13 reverse primers for TCR Jbeta segments was used. A multiplex PCR assay on genomic DNA amplified the CDR3 region of rearranged TCR beta genes. Amplified TCR beta libraries were sequenced as 87-base-pair reads on the Illumina HiSeq System. In the source study's methods: A later analysis tallied 75 million to 85 million unique TCR beta chains across the 600 to 700 repertoires, and around 12 million of those chains were shared by two or more donors. Raw reads were error-corrected and collapsed into unique sequences by a nearest-neighbor algorithm in which closely related sequences were merged to remove PCR and sequencing errors. CDR3 sequences were aligned to IMGT reference sequences to assign V, D and J gene segments. For a sequence to be retained, a match of at least six nucleotides to both a V gene segment and a J gene segment was required. A rearrangement counted as productive if the CDR3 had no stop codons and remained in frame with V and J, and every other rearrangement counted as non-productive. Following IMGT convention, CDR3 was defined as the stretch from the second conserved V-encoded cysteine to the conserved J-encoded phenylalanine. In an earlier analysis of around 570 of the donors, sequences lacking an unambiguous match to a single V gene segment were excluded. An earlier analysis of 587 of the donors classified V segments as functional when productive rearrangements were above 56.7% and as segregating when the standard deviation between donors was above 5%. A statistical classification framework was built for diagnosing cytomegalovirus status from the catalog of TCR beta chain sequences. V and J gene assignment, in a later analysis, came from comparing TCR nucleotide sequences with IMGT/GENE-DB human TR gene sequences. In a later analysis, CDR3 sequences and most-parsimonious VDJ recombination scenarios were assigned using the TCRdist pipeline. A later analysis defined each TCR beta chain by its CDR3 amino acid sequence plus V-gene family, and excluded reads lacking a unique V-gene family. As a way to deal with suspected cross-contamination and a sequencing artifact, a later analysis dropped 450 to 700 nucleotide sequences that were highly shared and had low generation probability. A later analysis calculated a clonal expansion index for each public chain from normalized within-repertoire ranks of inferred template counts. Generation probabilities in a later analysis came from a VDJ recombination model fitted to out-of-frame rearrangements, and those results were checked against IGoR. Hypergeometric tests were used in a later analysis to score TCR-TCR, TCR-HLA and TCR-CMV co-occurrence, with a repertoire-size bias correction applied to the TCR pairs. To estimate false discovery rates, a later analysis permuted the HLA or CMV assignments 20 times. A later analysis grouped co-occurring TCRs with DBSCAN, adding TCRdist sequence similarity when clustering within HLA-allele-positive subsets. For co-occurrence clustering, repertoires with fewer than 30,000 or more than 120,000 public chains were excluded, along with about five repertoires with anomalous nucleotide sharing. The clones in this table, taken by TCRdb from immuneACCESS, are in-frame only. Not every clone is retained; where verified, under half of the shortfall comes from an unresolved V gene, and the cause of the rest is unknown. Clone size and V and J calls were adopted from that table, with D and trimming inferred from the DNA. The sample data list about 110,000 clones, and 70% to 80% of these were observed just once. About 3.6% of the sample is held by the ten biggest clonotypes.

V drops 3 bases and J drops 2 bases, leaving 10 bases in between. The CDR3 spans 14 residues, from the cysteine through the phenylalanine. Only CDR3 DNA is held: 42 bases, read in frame from base 1. From a lookup of the germline V gene, CDR1 and CDR2 are MDHEN and SYDVKM. Comments on this clone: The clone's antigen remains unknown. No base qualities exist here, and no much larger clone lies one base off it.

In total, approximately 690 healthy bone marrow donors made up the cohort. Cohort members were all nominally healthy when sampled, although unrecorded immune exposures were likely present. The donor tested CMV seronegative and was one of the 352 seronegative cohort members. A peripheral blood sample was collected from each donor, and TCR beta sequencing was performed on peripheral blood mononuclear cells. Genomic DNA was extracted from the blood cell samples with the Qiagen DNeasy Blood Extraction Kit. The sequenced material came from PBMCs. This sequence originates from a man in his 60s in good health and CMV-seronegative. The sequence links TRBV28 to TRBJ1-1; tentative D gene TRBD1, with 5 bases matching. The CDR3 corresponds to CASSLGRDNTEAFF. The DNA reads as follows: TGTGCCAGCAGTTTGGGCAGGGATAACACTGAAGCTTTCTTT.